One sample yielded the 14 T cell receptor beta chains listed below, sequenced in a study of blood T cell repertoires in COVID-19. Using immunoSEQ multiplex PCR, the repertoire was profiled, and TCRdb retains in-frame clones only, with some absent. The sample has around 300,000 clones, roughly nine tenths seen once. The specimen was PBMCs or T cells enriched from blood (not recorded which). These receptors were obtained from a woman under 30 who had recovered from COVID-19.

This chain connects TRBV6-1 to TRBJ1-5; D may be TRBD1 (6 bases). Trimming removed 1 base from V and 2 bases from J, with 6 bases in between. The CDR3 is 14 amino acids. The germline V gene encodes CDR1 MNHNS and CDR2 SASEGT. CDR3 residues: CASSEGQGNQPQHF. In DNA form, the CDR3 reads TGTGCCAGCAGTGAAGGACAGGGCAATCAGCCCCAGCATTTT.

V and J are TRBV10-2 and TRBJ1-2; 8 positions agree with TRBD1. V trimming: 4 bases; J trimming: 5 bases; junction bases outside the gene matches: 15. This CDR3 comprises 17 residues. The V gene's germline CDR1 is WSHSY and CDR2 SAAADI. CDR3 nucleotides: TGCGCCAGCAGTGGAGCCAGGGGGCGCCCAGGGGAGTATGGCTACACCTTC. The encoded protein is CASSGARGRPGEYGYTF.

The chain couples TRBV5-1 to TRBJ2-5, with TRBD2 as a possible D gene (7 bases). Deletions cut 4 bases from V and 5 bases from J, with 21 bases between. The CDR3 contains 16 residues. Germline loops: CDR1 SGHRS, CDR2 YFSETQ. The CDR3 loop is CASSLATGRGGETQYF. In DNA form, the CDR3 reads TGCGCCAGCAGCCTAGCCACAGGGAGGGGAGGGGAGACCCAGTACTTC.

CDR3 amino acids: CASSQDSGTVKETQYF. DNA of the CDR3: TGTGCCAGCAGCCAAGATTCCGGGACTGTAAAAGAGACCCAGTACTTC. The chain uses TRBV3-1 (or the pseudogene TRBV3-2) and TRBJ2-5; the D gene is possibly TRBD2 (6 bases). The CDR3 contains 16 residues. V gave up 0 bases and J gave up 3 bases, with 14 bases separating them. The germline CDR1 and CDR2 sequences are LGHDT and YNNKEL (reference sequence).

This sequence joins TRBV7-9 and TRBJ1-1; D unclear. V lost 5 bases and J lost 0, with 10 bases in between. The germline gives CDR1 SEHNR, CDR2 FQNEAQ (reference sequence). The CDR3 consists of 14 residues. The CDR3 protein is CASSLSTVNTEAFF. The CDR3 DNA follows: TGTGCCAGCAGCCTATCAACAGTGAACACTGAAGCTTTCTTT.

The V gene is TRBV27, the J gene TRBJ1-2; maybe TRBD1 (6 bases). The CDR3 spans 15 residues. V lost 3 bases and J 0 bases, leaving 11 bases between the germline ends. The germline V gene encodes CDR1 MNHEY and CDR2 SMNVEV (reference sequence). The CDR3, as DNA: TGTGCCAGCAGTTTGAACAGGGTTGCTAACTATGGCTACACCTTC. It specifies CASSLNRVANYGYTF.

This chain connects TRBV7-6 to TRBJ1-1; a weak D match, TRBD1 (6 bases). V lost 1 base and J 1 base, leaving 7 bases between the germline ends. CDR1 and CDR2 (germline): SGHVS, FNYEAQ. This CDR3 region has 14 residues. DNA for the CDR3: TGTGCCAGCAGCTTAGGACAGGCGAACACTGAAGCTTTCTTT. This sequence encodes CASSLGQANTEAFF.

The gene calls are TRBV7-9 and TRBJ2-3; a possible D gene is TRBD2 (5 bases). The germline CDR1 and CDR2 sequences are SEHNR and FQNEAQ (reference sequence). This CDR3 has 15 residues. V was clipped by 5 bases and J by 5 bases, with 17 bases between them. The CDR3 spells CASSHRRERGDTQYF. As DNA, the CDR3 is TGTGCCAGCAGCCATCGCCGGGAAAGAGGAGATACGCAGTATTTT.

This clone was seen only once. The rearrangement uses TRBV24-1 and TRBJ1-2; 9 nucleotides align to TRBD1. CDR1 and CDR2 (germline): KGHDR, SFDVKD. The V segment lost 6 bases and the J segment 3 bases; nucleotides outside the gene matches: 4. This CDR3 spans 14 amino acids. In nucleotides, the CDR3 is TGTGCCACCAGTCGGGGACAGGGCGACTATGGCTACACCTTC. This gives the protein CATSRGQGDYGYTF.

The genes are TRBV19 and TRBJ1-5, with D uncertain. Germline V gives CDR1 LNHDA, CDR2 SQIVND (reference sequence). CDR3 length equals 14 residues. Trimming left V 5 bases short and J 0 bases short, with 8 bases between. The CDR3 loop reads CASSPSNSNQPQHF. CDR3 DNA sequence: TGTGCCAGTAGTCCCTCTAATAGCAATCAGCCCCAGCATTTT.

J is TRBJ2-7 and V is TRBV28, with a tentative D call TRBD1 (5 bases). Germline lookup yields CDR1 MDHEN and CDR2 SYDVKM. This CDR3 comprises 18 residues. Trimming left V 6 bases short and J 3 bases short, with 27 bases between. This CDR3 reads CASSPQGVIRLPLYEQYF. CDR3 nucleotide sequence: TGTGCCAGCAGCCCCCAAGGGGTAATTAGACTCCCCCTCTACGAGCAGTACTTC.

Only one count was recorded for this clone. V is TRBV9 and J is TRBJ1-4; 8 bases are a match to TRBD1. This CDR3 has 15 amino acids. Germline trimming cut 5 bases from V and 8 bases from J; bases unmatched to any gene: 11. Germline lookup yields CDR1 SGDLS and CDR2 YYNGEE. CDR3 sequence reads: CASSYGQGMGEKLFF. The CDR3 nucleotides are TGTGCCAGCAGTTACGGACAGGGAATGGGAGAAAAACTGTTTTTT.

This clone has just one count. The J gene is TRBJ1-1, the V gene TRBV9; TRBD1 is a possible D gene (5 bases). V was shortened by 0 bases and J by 3 bases, with 18 bases between the two germline ends. The germline V gene encodes CDR1 SGDLS and CDR2 YYNGEE. The CDR3 is 17 residues long. The CDR3 DNA is TGTGCCAGCAGCGTAGCTAATAGGGGAATTCCGGACACTGAAGCTTTCTTT. This gives the protein CASSVANRGIPDTEAFF.

The CDR3 bases are TGCGCCAGCAGCCCCTATATGACAGGGGTATTGAATGAGCAGTTCTTC. It encodes CASSPYMTGVLNEQFF. The chain carries TRBV5-1 and TRBJ2-1; 8 bases are a match to TRBD1. CDR3 length: 16 amino acids. The ends lost 4 bases at V and 7 bases at J; junction bases unmatched: 13. Germline lookup yields CDR1 SGHRS and CDR2 YFSETQ. Based on the CDR3 plus reference TRBV5-1 and TRBJ2-1, the full variable domain is KAGVTQTPRYLIKTRGQQVTLSCSPISGHRSVSWYQQTPGQGLQFLFEYFSETQRNKGNFPGRFSGRQFSNSRSEMNVSTLELGDSALYLCASSPYMTGVLNEQFFGPGTRLTVL.